A single sample gave rise to the 25 T cell receptor beta chains below, sequenced in a study of CD8+ T cells in alopecia areata listed by TCRdb under 2018. Library construction relied on the immunoSEQ multiplex PCR assay. To provide template for TCR sequencing, every sample had RNA extracted and reverse transcribed into cDNA. Drawn from immuneACCESS, this table holds only the in-frame rearrangements with V and J called that TCRdb kept. Clones are partly lost; checked studies trace under half to an unresolved V gene and leave the rest unexplained. For this sample the table gives about 160,000 clones, of which more than 40% were detected only once. The ten largest clones add up to approximately 6.6% of the sample. What was sequenced was CD4+ T cells sorted from blood. Receptors originate from a human donor with alopecia areata.

Only a few counts were recorded for this clone. The chain joins TRBV7-2 to TRBJ2-7, with 8 bases that match TRBD2. Germline V gene sequence: CDR1 SGHTA, CDR2 FQGNSA. The length of the CDR3 is 15 residues. J was trimmed by 3 bases and V by 5 bases; bases with no gene match: 9. CDR3 DNA: TGTGCCAGCAGCCCCCAGGCGGGAGGCGACTACGAGCAGTACTTC. The encoded protein is CASSPQAGGDYEQYF.

This clone was detected a few times. The J gene is TRBJ1-4, the V gene TRBV29-1; D not resolved. Looked up from germline, CDR1 is SQVTM and CDR2 is ANQGSEA. The CDR3 covers 15 residues. Trimming took 2 bases from V and 1 from J, leaving 11 bases between them. CDR3 DNA sequence: TGCAGCGTTGAACCCTGGGCAGGAACTAATGAAAAACTGTTTTTT. This translates into CSVEPWAGTNEKLFF. Using reference TRBV29-1 and TRBJ1-4 for the parts outside the CDR3, the full variable domain is SAVISQKPSRDICQRGTSLTIQCQVDSQVTMMFWYRQQPGQSLTLIATANQGSEATYESGFVIDKFPISRPNLTFSTLTVSNMSPEDSSIYLCSVEPWAGTNEKLFFGSGTQLSVL.

This clone has at least ten counts. The CDR3 nucleotides are TGTGCCAGCAGACGTATGCGTAGCGGGCAGTCCTACAATGAGCAGTTCTTC. It specifies CASRRMRSGQSYNEQFF. V and J are TRBV7-2 and TRBJ2-1; 7 bases are shared with TRBD2. The CDR3 contains 17 residues. Trimming at V came to 6 bases and at J to 1 base, leaving 12 bases not matched to a gene. Germline loops: CDR1 SGHTA, CDR2 FQGNSA.

This clone was seen a few times. The gene calls are TRBV5-4 and TRBJ2-7; no reliable D call. Deletions cut 0 bases from V and 1 base from J, with 8 bases between. Germline CDR1 SGHNT, CDR2 YYREEE (reference sequence). CDR3 length equals 14 residues. CDR3 in DNA: TGTGCCAGCAGCTTGGCGGCTTCATCCTACGAGCAGTACTTC. This codes for CASSLAASSYEQYF.

This clone was detected a few times. The J gene is TRBJ2-1, the V gene TRBV19; 7 nucleotides agree with TRBD2. The CDR3 contains 15 residues. CDR1 and CDR2 (germline): LNHDA, SQIVND (reference sequence). The trim removed 4 bases at V and 2 bases at J, leaving 5 bases unmatched. The chain's CDR3 is CASSSWSGAYNEQFF. CDR3 DNA: TGTGCCAGTAGTAGTTGGAGCGGGGCCTACAATGAGCAGTTCTTC.

The V gene is TRBV23-1, the J gene TRBJ2-3, with 7 positions matching TRBD2. TRBV23-1 is an open reading frame, and its role is uncertain. J lost 2 bases, V lost 11 bases, and 19 bases had no gene match. The CDR3 consists of 17 residues. The CDR3: CAGPGGGGGNITDTQYF. The CDR3 DNA follows: TGCGCCGGCCCCGGCGGGGGTGGCGGGAATATCACAGATACGCAGTATTTT.

J is TRBJ2-7 and V is TRBV28, with D tentatively TRBD1 or TRBD2 (5 bases each). Per germline, CDR1 MDHEN and CDR2 SYDVKM. Trimming removed 1 base from V and 4 bases from J, with 11 bases in between. CDR3 length: 14 amino acids. CDR3 bases: TGTGCCAGCAGTTTATCCCAGGGCGGGTACGAGCAGTACTTC. It codes for CASSLSQGGYEQYF.

This clone was detected a few times. The chain employs TRBV16 and TRBJ1-5; D unclear. Per germline, CDR1 KGHSY and CDR2 FQNENV. CDR3 length equals 16 residues. V gave up 2 bases and J gave up 0 bases, with 11 bases separating them. CDR3 sequence (DNA): TGTGCCAGCAGCCAAAGGTCAGGTCATAGCAATCAGCCCCAGCATTTT. It is translated as CASSQRSGHSNQPQHF.

The rearrangement uses TRBV7-3 and TRBJ2-5; 7 nucleotides align to TRBD1. Germline trimming cut 6 bases from V and 1 base from J; bases unmatched to any gene: 8. From germline, CDR1 is SGHTA and CDR2 FQGTGA. This CDR3 contains 15 residues. CDR3: CASSSTGTAQETQYF. The CDR3 DNA reads TGTGCCAGCAGTTCCACCGGGACAGCCCAAGAGACCCAGTACTTC.

The chain recombines TRBV29-1 with TRBJ2-5; D unclear. V was cut by 4 bases and J by 4 bases, with 10 bases left in between. CDR3 size: 12 residues. CDR1 is SQVTM and CDR2 is ANQGSEA in the germline V gene. This CDR3 reads CSVGGMGETQYF. The CDR3 coding sequence is TGCAGCGTTGGTGGGATGGGAGAGACCCAGTACTTC.

This clone was observed a handful of times. This chain links TRBV11-2 with TRBJ2-1; 12 bases line up with TRBD2. The CDR3 contains 17 residues. V shed 6 bases, J shed 0 bases, and the junction held 6 bases outside the gene matches. In germline, CDR1 is SGHAT, CDR2 FQNNGV. CDR3: CASRLLAGGSSYNEQFF. The CDR3 DNA reads as TGTGCCAGCAGGTTACTAGCGGGGGGAAGCTCCTACAATGAGCAGTTCTTC.

The chain recombines TRBV28 with TRBJ1-1; D remains unclear. V lost 10 bases and J lost 3, with 12 bases in between. There are 12 residues in the CDR3. CDR1 is MDHEN, CDR2 SYDVKM, per germline. CDR3 sequence: CATWTGYTEAFF. The CDR3 DNA follows: TGTGCCACCTGGACCGGTTACACTGAAGCTTTCTTT. Together with reference TRBV28 and TRBJ1-1, the CDR3 gives the full variable domain: DVKVTQSSRYLVKRTGEKVFLECVQDMDHENMFWYRQDPGLGLRLIYFSYDVKMKEKGDIPEGYSVSREKKERFSLILESASTNQTSMYLCATWTGYTEAFFGQGTRLTVV.

The genes are TRBV5-1 and TRBJ2-3, with 8 bases matching TRBD2. Germline assignment: CDR1 SGHRS and CDR2 YFSETQ. CDR3 length equals 18 residues. The J segment lost 4 bases and the V segment lost 1 base, leaving 14 bases of the junction unmatched. The CDR3 loop is CASSLLTRREGRADTQYF. The DNA of the CDR3 is TGCGCCAGCAGCTTGCTCACTCGTCGGGAGGGCCGTGCAGATACGCAGTATTTT.

This rearrangement joins TRBV30 to TRBJ1-5, with 10 bases fitting TRBD1. Losses at the gene ends were 1 base for V and 5 bases for J; bases not matched to a gene: 5. The CDR3 spans 15 residues. Germline loops: CDR1 GTSNPN, CDR2 SVGIG (reference sequence). The CDR3 spells CAWSDGQGGYQPQHF. Here the CDR3 DNA reads TGTGCCTGGAGTGACGGACAGGGGGGTTATCAGCCCCAGCATTTT.

This clone appeared once. The sample contains more than one DNA sequence encoding this CDR3. The chain has TRBV5-1 and TRBJ2-7; 10 nucleotides align to TRBD2. The CDR3 runs to 14 residues. The junction had 6 bases not matched to a gene; V was cut back by 5 bases and J by 4 bases. The V gene's germline CDR1 is SGHRS and CDR2 YFSETQ. For the CDR3, the DNA is TGCGCCAGCAGTTCAGCGGGAGGGCCGTACGAGCAGTACTTC. It encodes CASSSAGGPYEQYF.

The chain couples TRBV5-1 to TRBJ2-1; 9 positions match TRBD2. The CDR3 extends over 11 amino acids. V lost 5 bases, J lost 15 bases, and 6 bases stayed unmatched. CDR1 and CDR2 from the germline V gene are SGHRS and YFSETQ. CDR3 bases: TGCGCCAGCAGAGGAGCGGGAGGTCTGTTCTTC. It specifies CASRGAGGLFF.

This clone was seen a few times. The chain couples TRBV2 to TRBJ1-2; a weak D match, TRBD1 (5 bases). Germline V CDR1 and CDR2: SNHLY, FYNNEI. V was trimmed by 7 bases and J by 0 bases, leaving 15 bases between them. This CDR3 is 15 amino acids long. CDR3 coding DNA: TGTGCCAGCAACCCAAGGGGTCGAGCTAACTATGGCTACACCTTC. This translates into CASNPRGRANYGYTF.

The chain combines TRBV5-1 with TRBJ2-5, with TRBD2 matching 10 bases. This CDR3 region has 16 residues. The germline V gene has CDR1 SGHRS and CDR2 YFSETQ. J gave up 1 base and V 4 bases, and 7 bases lay outside the gene matches. The CDR3 here is CASSPGLAAGQETQYF. The CDR3 bases are TGCGCCAGCAGCCCCGGACTAGCGGCTGGCCAAGAGACCCAGTACTTC.

The V call is TRBV27, the J call TRBJ2-7; D is perhaps TRBD1 or TRBD2 (5 bases each). The CDR3 spans 14 residues. The germline V gene encodes CDR1 MNHEY and CDR2 SMNVEV (reference sequence). With 3 bases removed from V and 6 bases from J, the gap between germline ends came to 15 bases. This CDR3 reads CASSFGLGPGEQYF. The CDR3 DNA reads as TGTGCCAGCAGTTTTGGTCTGGGACCAGGCGAGCAGTACTTC.

As for this clone: Other DNA sequences of this sample code for an identical CDR3. The gene calls are TRBV5-1 and TRBJ2-5; D call uncertain. Germline CDR1 reads SGHRS; CDR2 reads YFSETQ. V was pared by 0 bases and J by 4 bases, with 7 bases between. The CDR3 runs 13 residues. The CDR3 loop is CASSLAGGETQYF. CDR3 coding DNA: TGCGCCAGCAGCTTGGCGGGCGGAGAGACCCAGTACTTC.

This chain connects TRBV14 to TRBJ2-5, with D uncertain. This CDR3 is 12 amino acids long. Trimming took off 1 base at V and 2 bases at J, with 2 bases between the two ends. The V gene's germline CDR1 is SGHDN and CDR2 FVKESK. The CDR3 bases are TGTGCCAGCAGCCAAGTACAAGAGACCCAGTACTTC. Its translation: CASSQVQETQYF.

This clone was observed a handful of times. The chain combines TRBV28 with TRBJ2-7; D may match TRBD1 or TRBD2 (6 bases each). This CDR3 region has 16 residues. The germline V gene encodes CDR1 MDHEN and CDR2 SYDVKM. Trimming cost V 4 bases and J 4 bases, with 20 bases left between them. The CDR3 sequence is CASSYRIWQGTYEQYF. The CDR3, as DNA: TGTGCCAGCAGTTACCGAATTTGGCAGGGGACTTACGAGCAGTACTTC. Together with reference TRBV28 and TRBJ2-7, the CDR3 gives the full variable domain: DVKVTQSSRYLVKRTGEKVFLECVQDMDHENMFWYRQDPGLGLRLIYFSYDVKMKEKGDIPEGYSVSREKKERFSLILESASTNQTSMYLCASSYRIWQGTYEQYFGPGTRLTVT.

Only one count was recorded for this clone. Other DNA sequences from this sample encode an identical CDR3 as well. This chain uses TRBV27 with TRBJ2-5; D tentatively fits TRBD1 or TRBD2 (6 bases each). The CDR3 has 13 amino acids. Trimming cost V 4 bases and J 4 bases, with 10 bases left between them. In germline, CDR1 is MNHEY, CDR2 SMNVEV (reference sequence). This CDR3 is CASSSRGRETQYF. The CDR3 DNA is TGTGCCAGCAGTTCCCGGGGGCGAGAGACCCAGTACTTC.

A remark on this clone: In the same sample, other DNA sequences code for this CDR3. The chain recombines TRBV2 with TRBJ2-7; D is undetermined. CDR1 is SNHLY, CDR2 FYNNEI, per germline. Deletions cut 4 bases from V and 6 bases from J, with 7 bases between. This CDR3 region has 11 residues. The CDR3 nucleotides read TGTGCCAGCAGTGCAGTTTCCGAGCAGTACTTC. This sequence encodes CASSAVSEQYF.

The rearrangement uses TRBV7-3 and TRBJ2-3; 7 bases fit TRBD2. From germline, CDR1 is SGHTA and CDR2 FQGTGA. With 1 base clipped from V and 4 bases from J, the junction kept 5 bases outside the gene matches. The CDR3 spans 15 residues. CDR3 amino acids: CASSLKPGRADTQYF. The CDR3 DNA follows: TGTGCCAGCAGCTTAAAACCGGGGAGGGCAGATACGCAGTATTTT.